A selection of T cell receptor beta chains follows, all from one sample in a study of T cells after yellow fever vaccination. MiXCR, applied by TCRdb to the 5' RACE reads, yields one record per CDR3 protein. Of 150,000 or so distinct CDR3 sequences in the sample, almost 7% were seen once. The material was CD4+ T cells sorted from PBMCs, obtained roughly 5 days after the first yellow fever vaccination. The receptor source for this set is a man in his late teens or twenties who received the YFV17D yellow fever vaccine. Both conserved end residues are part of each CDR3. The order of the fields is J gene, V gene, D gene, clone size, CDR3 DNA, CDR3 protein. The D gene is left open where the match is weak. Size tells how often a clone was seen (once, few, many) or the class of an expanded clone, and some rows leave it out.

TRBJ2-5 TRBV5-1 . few TGCGCCAGCAGCTTAACAGGCCCTCCCGGTCAAGAGACCCAGTACTTC CASSLTGPPGQETQYF
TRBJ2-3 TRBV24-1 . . TGTGCCACCAGTGATTACCAGGGGAAACCAGATACGCAGTATTTT CATSDYQGKPDTQYF
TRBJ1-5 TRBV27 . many TGTGCCAGCAGTTCGGGGAAGCCCCAGCATTTT CASSSGKPQHF
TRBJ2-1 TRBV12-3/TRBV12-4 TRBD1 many TGTGCCAGCAGACCGACAGGGGGTAGAGGCAATGAGCAGTTCTTC CASRPTGGRGNEQFF
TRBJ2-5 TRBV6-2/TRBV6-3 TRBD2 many TGTGCCAGCGTTAATGCGGGGGATCAAGAGACCCAGTACTTC CASVNAGDQETQYF
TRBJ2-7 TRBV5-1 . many TGCGCCAGCAGCTTCTCTGAGCACGAGCAGTACTTC CASSFSEHEQYF
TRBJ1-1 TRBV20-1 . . TGCAGTGCTAGGGGGGGGCCTGGGGACACTGAAGCTTTCTTT CSARGGPGDTEAFF
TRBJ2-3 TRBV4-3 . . TGCGCCAGCAGCCAACCTGGACACACAGATACGCAGTATTTT CASSQPGHTDTQYF
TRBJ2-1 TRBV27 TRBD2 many TGTGCCAGCAGTTTATGGAGGACTAGCGGGGGGTCCTACAATGAGCAGTTCTTC CASSLWRTSGGSYNEQFF
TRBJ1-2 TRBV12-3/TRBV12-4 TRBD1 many TGTGCCAGCAGTCCCGGACAGGGGGTGGGCGGCTACACCTTC CASSPGQGVGGYTF
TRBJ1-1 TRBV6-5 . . TGTGCCAGCAGTTACAGCAAGGGGAGGAAAACTGAAGCTTTCTTT CASSYSKGRKTEAFF
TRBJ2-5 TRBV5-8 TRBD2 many TGTGCCAGCAGCTTGGGAGTAAGGCGGGGGAGCCAAGAGACCCAGTACTTC CASSLGVRRGSQETQYF
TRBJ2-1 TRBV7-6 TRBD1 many TGTGCCAGCAGCGACAGGGGGCTCCTGTTCTTC CASSDRGLLFF
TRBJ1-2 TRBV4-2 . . TGTGCCAGCAGCCAAGATCGGGGAAAACATGGCTACACCTTC CASSQDRGKHGYTF
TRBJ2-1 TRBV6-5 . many TGTGCCAGCAGACCTACCGCCTCTGAGCAGTTCTTC CASRPTASEQFF
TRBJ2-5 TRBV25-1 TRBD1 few TGTGCCAGCAGTGAATGGGGGACAGGGGGTCGGGACCAAGAGACCCAGTACTTC CASSEWGTGGRDQETQYF
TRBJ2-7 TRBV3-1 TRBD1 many TGTGCCAGCAGCCAAATGGACAGGGGTGGCGAGCAGTACTTC CASSQMDRGGEQYF
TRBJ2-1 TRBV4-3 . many TGCGCCAGCAGCCCGACAGCTTACAATGAGCAGTTCTTC CASSPTAYNEQFF
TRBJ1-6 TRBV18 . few TGTGCCAGCTCACCAACAACTCAGGGTGGAAATTCACCCCTCCACTTT CASSPTTQGGNSPLHF
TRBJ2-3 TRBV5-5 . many TGTGCCAGCAGCTTGGCCATCACAGATACGCAGTATTTT CASSLAITDTQYF
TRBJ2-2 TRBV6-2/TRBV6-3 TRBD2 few TGTGCCAGCAGTTACTCCCGGGGGGGCACCGGGGAGCTGTTTTTT CASSYSRGGTGELFF
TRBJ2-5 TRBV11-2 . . TGTGCCAGCAGCTTAGACGCCCACGGGGAGACCCAGTACTTC CASSLDAHGETQYF
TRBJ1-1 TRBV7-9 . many TGTGCCAGCAGGAGGGAGGGCGTCCCGAACACTGAAGCTTTCTTT CASRREGVPNTEAFF
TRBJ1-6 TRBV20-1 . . TGCAGTGCTAGAGGGGTACTGAGCTCCTATAATTCACCCCTCCACTTT CSARGVLSSYNSPLHF
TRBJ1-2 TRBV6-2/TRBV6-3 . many TGTGCCAGCAACCAGGGCTCTGGCTACACCTTC CASNQGSGYTF
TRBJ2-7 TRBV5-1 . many TGCGCCAGCAGCTCGCACTTAAAGGAGGGAAGCGAGCAGTACTTC CASSSHLKEGSEQYF
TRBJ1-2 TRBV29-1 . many TGCAGCGTTGAAGATGGGGACATATACTATGGCTACACCTTC CSVEDGDIYYGYTF
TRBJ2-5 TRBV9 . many TGTGCCAGCAGCGTAGGAATGGAGACCCAGTACTTC CASSVGMETQYF
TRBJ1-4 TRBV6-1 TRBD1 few TGTGCCAGCAGTACATTGGGACAGGAGCACATCCTGTTTTTT CASSTLGQEHILFF
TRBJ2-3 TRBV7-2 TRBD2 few TGTGCCAGCAGCTTAGCGTTACTAGCGGGGTCCACAGATACGCAGTATTTT CASSLALLAGSTDTQYF
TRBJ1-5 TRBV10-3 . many TGTGCCATCAGTGAGGGGGTAAGCAATCAGCCCCAGCATTTT CAISEGVSNQPQHF
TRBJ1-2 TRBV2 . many TGTGCCAGCGCCCAGCGGGGCTACACCTTC CASAQRGYTF
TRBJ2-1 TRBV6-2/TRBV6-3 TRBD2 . TGTGCCAGCAGCCCGGGACAGAATCGAGCGGGGGGCCCTTACAGTGAGCAGTTCTTC CASSPGQNRAGGPYSEQFF
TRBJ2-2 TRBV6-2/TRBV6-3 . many TGTGCCAGCATCTCCACGGGGGAACACACCGGGGAGCTGTTTTTT CASISTGEHTGELFF
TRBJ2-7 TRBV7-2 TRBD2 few TGTGCCAGCAGTTCCACGGGGGGTACGTCCTACGAGCAGTACTTC CASSSTGGTSYEQYF